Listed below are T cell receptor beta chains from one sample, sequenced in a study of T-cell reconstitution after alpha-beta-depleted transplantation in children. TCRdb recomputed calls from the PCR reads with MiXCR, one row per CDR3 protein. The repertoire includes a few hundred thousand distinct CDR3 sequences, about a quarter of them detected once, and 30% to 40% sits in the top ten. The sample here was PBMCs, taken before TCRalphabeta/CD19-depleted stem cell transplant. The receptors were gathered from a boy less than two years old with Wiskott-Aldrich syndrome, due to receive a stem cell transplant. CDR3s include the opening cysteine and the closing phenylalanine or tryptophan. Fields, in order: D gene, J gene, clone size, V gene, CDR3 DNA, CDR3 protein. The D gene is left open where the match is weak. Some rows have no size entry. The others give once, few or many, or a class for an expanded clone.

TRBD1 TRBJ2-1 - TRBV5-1 TGCGCCAGCAGCTTGGCCGCGACAGGGGGCTACAATGAGCAGTTCTTC CASSLAATGGYNEQFF
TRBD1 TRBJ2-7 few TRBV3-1 TGTGCCAGCAGCCCTCTGGGACAGTACTACGAGCAGTACTTC CASSPLGQYYEQYF
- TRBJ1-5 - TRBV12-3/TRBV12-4 TGTGCCAGCAGTCCCAGGACCCCGCAAGGCAATCAGCCCCAGCATTTT CASSPRTPQGNQPQHF
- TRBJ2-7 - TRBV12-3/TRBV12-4 TGTGCCAGCAGTTTTTGGCTAGTTAATCCGGGCGAGCAGTACTTC CASSFWLVNPGEQYF
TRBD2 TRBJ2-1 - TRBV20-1 TGCAGTGCCCTTAGCGGGAGGAGGAATGAGCAGTTCTTC CSALSGRRNEQFF
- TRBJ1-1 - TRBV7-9 TGTGCCAGCAGCTTACGGCAGGGAACGATGAACACTGAAGCTTTCTTT CASSLRQGTMNTEAFF
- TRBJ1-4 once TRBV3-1 TGTGCCAGCAGCCAAGATGGGGCTCATGAAAAACTGTTTTTT CASSQDGAHEKLFF
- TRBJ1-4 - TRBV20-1 TGCAGTGCTAGAAAGGACAGTGAGAATGAAAAACTGTTTTTT CSARKDSENEKLFF
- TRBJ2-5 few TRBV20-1 TGCAGTGCATCCCCTTTAGGAGGGGAGACCCAGTACTTC CSASPLGGETQYF
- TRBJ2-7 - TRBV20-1 TGCAGTGCTAGGTCCGGCGGGAACTCCTACGAGCAGTACTTC CSARSGGNSYEQYF
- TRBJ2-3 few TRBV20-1 TGCAGTGCTAGTCTTGGCCGGGGAGATACGCAGTATTTT CSASLGRGDTQYF
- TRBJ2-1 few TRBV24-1 TGTGCCACCAGTGATTTGAACGTAGCCGTCCGGGACTACAATGAGCAGTTCTTC CATSDLNVAVRDYNEQFF
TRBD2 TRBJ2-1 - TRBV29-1 TGCAGCGTTGAACTAGCGGGAGTCTATGAGCAGTTCTTC CSVELAGVYEQFF
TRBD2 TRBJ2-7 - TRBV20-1 TGCAGTGCGGGAGGGGCAGAATCCTACGAGCAGTACTTC CSAGGAESYEQYF
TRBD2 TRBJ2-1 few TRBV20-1 TGCAGTGCTAGTCCAGCGGGAGGGCCTAGAAATGAGCAGTTCTTC CSASPAGGPRNEQFF
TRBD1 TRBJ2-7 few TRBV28 TGTGCCAGCAGCGACCCGGACAGGGCCGAGCAGTACTTC CASSDPDRAEQYF
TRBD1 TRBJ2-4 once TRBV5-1 TGCGCCAGCAGCCTAGACAGGGAAATAGCCAAAAACATTCAGTACTTC CASSLDREIAKNIQYF
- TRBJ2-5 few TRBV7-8 TGTGCCAGCAGCTTAGTCCCTAGAGCCCAAGAGACCCAGTACTTC CASSLVPRAQETQYF
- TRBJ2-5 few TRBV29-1 TGCAGCGTTGAAGATAGCGGCAGGTTGGAAGAGACCCAGTACTTC CSVEDSGRLEETQYF
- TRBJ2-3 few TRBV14 TGTGCCAGCAGCCAAGAGAGGCGTAGCACAGATACGCAGTATTTT CASSQERRSTDTQYF
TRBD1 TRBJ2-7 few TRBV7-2 TGTGCCAGCAGCTCATGGGGCACAGGGGGCAGGCAGTACTTC CASSSWGTGGRQYF
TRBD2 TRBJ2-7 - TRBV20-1 TGCAGTGCCGTGAATAGCGGGAGAGTCAGGTTCTACGAGCAGTACTTC CSAVNSGRVRFYEQYF
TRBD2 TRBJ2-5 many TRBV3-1 TGTGCCAGCAGCCAAGATCTGGGAGGGGAGACCCAGTACTTC CASSQDLGGETQYF
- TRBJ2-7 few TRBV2 TGTGCCTGCTCATCTGCGCCCGTCTACGAGCAGTACTTC CACSSAPVYEQYF
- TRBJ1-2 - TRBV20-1 TGCAGTGCTGATGGACCTTTTTCTATAGGCTACACCTTC CSADGPFSIGYTF
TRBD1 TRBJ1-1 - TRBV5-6 TGTGCCAGCAGCTTATTGGACAGGATGAACACTGAAGCTTTCTTT CASSLLDRMNTEAFF
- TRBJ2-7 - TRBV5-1 TGCGCCAGCAGCCCTAGTCAGTCTGCGTACGAGCAGTACTTC CASSPSQSAYEQYF
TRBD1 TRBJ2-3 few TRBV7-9 TGTGCCAGCAGCTTGGGGACAGGTCCCCGGGCAGATACGCAGTATTTT CASSLGTGPRADTQYF
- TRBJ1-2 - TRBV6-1 TGTGCCAGCTCTGTAGGCGGGTATGGCTACACCTTC CASSVGGYGYTF
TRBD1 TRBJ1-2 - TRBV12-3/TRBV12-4 TGTGCCAGCAGCAAAAGCGACAGGGGGAACTATGGCTACACCTTC CASSKSDRGNYGYTF
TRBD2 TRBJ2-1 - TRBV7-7 TGTGCCAGCAGCTTAGGTGCAGCGGGAGGGCCGAATGAGCAGTTCTTC CASSLGAAGGPNEQFF
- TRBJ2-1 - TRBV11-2 TGTGCCAGCAGCTTAGGGAGTAGCACCGGGGCCTCCTACAATGAGCAGTTCTTC CASSLGSSTGASYNEQFF
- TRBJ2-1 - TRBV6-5 TGTGCCAGCAGTTACTGGAGACACCGGGAGCAGTTCTTC CASSYWRHREQFF
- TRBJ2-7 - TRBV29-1 TGCAGCGTGCTGAGGGGGTACGAGCAGTACTTC CSVLRGYEQYF
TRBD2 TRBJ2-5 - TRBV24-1 TGTGCCACCAGTGATTGGGGGACTAGCGGCCAAGAGACCCAGTACTTC CATSDWGTSGQETQYF
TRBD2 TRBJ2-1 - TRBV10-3 TGTGCCATCAGTGAAAATCCGGGACTAGCGGTTCTCTACAATGAGCAGTTCTTC CAISENPGLAVLYNEQFF
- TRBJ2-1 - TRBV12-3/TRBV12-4 TGTGCCAGCAGATATAGCGAAGCCTACAATGAGCAGTTCTTC CASRYSEAYNEQFF
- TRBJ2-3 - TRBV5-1 TGCGCCAGCAGCTTTCGACCGGAACGAATGTATTTT CASSFRPERMYF
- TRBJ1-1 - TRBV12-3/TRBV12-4 TGTGCCAGCAGTTTTTTCGGCCCTTCGTCAGAGCCTTTCTTT CASSFFGPSSEPFF
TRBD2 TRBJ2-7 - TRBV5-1 TGCGCCAGCAGCATAAGCGGGAAGGGCGTCGAGCAGTACTTC CASSISGKGVEQYF
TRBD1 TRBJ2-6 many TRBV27 TGTGCCAGCAGTTTCCGGACAGGGGCCGGGGCCAACGTCCTGACTTTC CASSFRTGAGANVLTF
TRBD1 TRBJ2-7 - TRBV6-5 TGTGCCAGCAGTTACATCGCCGGGACAGGGAACGAGCAGTACTTC CASSYIAGTGNEQYF
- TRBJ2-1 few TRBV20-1 TGCAGTGCTAGAGACCTTGGTTCCTACAATGAGCAGTTCTTC CSARDLGSYNEQFF
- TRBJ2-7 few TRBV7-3 TGTGCCAGCAGCTTATATCCCGGGAGCTCATACGAGCAGTACTTC CASSLYPGSSYEQYF
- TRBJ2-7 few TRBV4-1 TGCGCCAGCAGCCGCGAGCAGCGCTCCTTCTCCTACGAGCAGTACTTC CASSREQRSFSYEQYF
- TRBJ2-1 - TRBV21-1 TGTGCCAGCAGCAAAGGGCGGCTAGCGGGAGGGAGGAGGTTTAACAATGAGCAGTTCTTC CASSKGRLAGGRRFNNEQFF
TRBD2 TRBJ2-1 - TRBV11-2 TGTGCCAGCAGCTTAGATCGGCTAGCGGGAGTAGTCATCAATGAGCAGTTCTTC CASSLDRLAGVVINEQFF
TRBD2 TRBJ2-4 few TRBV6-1 TGTGCCAGCAGTGAGCTTCCCGGTCTAGCGGGAGGGAGTAAAAACATTCAGTACTTC CASSELPGLAGGSKNIQYF
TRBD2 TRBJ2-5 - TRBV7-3 TGTGCCAGCAGCTTAACGGGAGGGGCGACACACCTCACGTTACAAGAGACCCAGTACTTC CASSLTGGATHLTLQETQYF
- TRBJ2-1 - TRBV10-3 TGTGCCAGCGGGGCCATTCGGGACAATGAGCAGTTCTTC CASGAIRDNEQFF
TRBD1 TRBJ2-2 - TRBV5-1 TGCGCCAGCAGCTTGGCGTTCCAGGGGGACACCGGGGAGCTGTTTTTT CASSLAFQGDTGELFF
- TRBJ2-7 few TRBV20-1 TGCAGTGCTAGAGCTCCCGGCCCCTACGAGCAGTACTTC CSARAPGPYEQYF
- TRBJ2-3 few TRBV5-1 TGCGCCAGCAGCTTCGGATACCGCACAGATACGCAGTATTTT CASSFGYRTDTQYF
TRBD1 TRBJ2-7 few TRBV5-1 TGCGCCAGCAGCTTGGCCGGGACAGGGGCCTTCGGCGAGCAGTACTTC CASSLAGTGAFGEQYF
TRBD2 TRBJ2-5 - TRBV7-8 TGTGCCAGCAGCTTAGCGCGGGGCGGGAGAATCAAGGCGGAGACCCAGTACTTC CASSLARGGRIKAETQYF
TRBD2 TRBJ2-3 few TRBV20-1 TGCAGTGCTAGTTACGGACTAGGCACAGATACGCAGTATTTT CSASYGLGTDTQYF
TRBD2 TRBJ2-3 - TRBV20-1 TGCAGTGCGAACCCCCTTCAGCGGGAGTACGTGGATACGCAGTATTTT CSANPLQREYVDTQYF
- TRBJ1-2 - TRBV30 TGTGCCTGGAGTCCCCTTTGCGCAGGGTGTTATAACTATGGCTACACCTTC CAWSPLCAGCYNYGYTF
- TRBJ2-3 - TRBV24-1 TGTGCCACCAGGAAGGGGGATACGCAGTATTTT CATRKGDTQYF